These 9 T cell receptor beta chains came from one sample sequenced in a study of CD8 T cells in Susac syndrome. An input of about 0.45 to 1 ug of RNA was subjected to reverse transcription using random hexamers. TCRdb reprocessed the immunoSEQ multiplex PCR reads via MiXCR and lists one record per CDR3 protein. The table shows about 69,000 distinct CDR3 sequences, with 85% to 95% occurring only once. The source material was CD8+ T cells from PBMCs. The receptors derive from a human donor in good health.

CDR3 protein: CASRDAWTQYF. The CDR3 nucleotides are TGTGCCAGCAGGGACGCGTGGACCCAGTACTTC. The rearrangement joins TRBV7-9 to TRBJ2-5; D is uncertain. With 6 bases removed from V and 7 bases from J, the gap between germline ends came to 9 bases. Germline CDR1 reads SEHNR; CDR2 reads FQNEAQ (reference sequence). The CDR3 extends over 11 amino acids.

This clonotype was seen just once. The rearrangement uses TRBV29-1 and TRBJ1-1, with 8 bases lining up with TRBD1. J was trimmed by 4 bases and V by 6 bases; bases with no gene match: 4. The CDR3 is made up of 12 amino acids. The germline CDR1 and CDR2 sequences are SQVTM and ANQGSEA. The CDR3 loop is CSVHRGSTEAFF. The CDR3 nucleotides are TGCAGCGTCCACAGGGGGAGCACTGAAGCTTTCTTT.

This clonotype occurred a few times. The chain combines TRBV19 with TRBJ1-2, with D unresolved. The ends were cut back, 5 bases at V and 5 bases at J, with 3 bases in the middle. There are 10 residues in the CDR3. Germline values: CDR1 LNHDA, CDR2 SQIVND (reference sequence). In DNA form, the CDR3 reads TGTGCCAGTAGTGGGTATGGCTACACCTTC. Translating gives CASSGYGYTF.

The J gene is TRBJ1-2, the V gene TRBV29-1, with 8 positions matching TRBD1. The CDR3 sequence is 13 residues long. The germline gives CDR1 SQVTM, CDR2 ANQGSEA. J gave up 7 bases and V 6 bases, and 10 bases lay outside the gene matches. Here the CDR3 reads CSVAGGAFVGYTF. Written as DNA, the CDR3 is TGCAGCGTAGCAGGGGGCGCTTTTGTTGGCTACACCTTC.

The chain has TRBV6-2 or TRBV6-3 and TRBJ2-3, with D tentatively TRBD2 (5 bases). This CDR3 region has 13 residues. The V gene's germline CDR1 is MNHEY and CDR2 SVGEGT. Trimming left V 8 bases short and J 0 bases short, with 9 bases between. In DNA form, the CDR3 reads TGTGCCAGCGAGGGTTCTAGCACAGATACGCAGTATTTT. Protein: CASEGSSTDTQYF.

This rearrangement joins TRBV27 to TRBJ2-5; D is perhaps TRBD2 (6 bases). The V gene lost 6 bases and the J gene lost 9 bases, with 26 bases spanning the gap. Germline assignment: CDR1 MNHEY and CDR2 SMNVEV (reference sequence). The CDR3 consists of 16 residues. CDR3 nucleotide sequence: TGTGCCAGCAGCCCCGAACTGGGGCTAGCGCCCCTAGCCCAGTACTTC. Its translation is CASSPELGLAPLAQYF.

The chain uses TRBV19 and TRBJ1-5; no definite D call. This CDR3 contains 13 residues. Per the germline V gene, CDR1 is LNHDA and CDR2 is SQIVND (reference sequence). Trimming took 3 bases from V and 3 from J, leaving 6 bases between them. The CDR3 protein is CASSIGPNQPQHF. The DNA of the CDR3 is TGTGCCAGTAGTATCGGCCCCAATCAGCCCCAGCATTTT.

The J gene is TRBJ1-2, the V gene TRBV19, with 10 bases aligning to TRBD1. Germline CDR1 reads LNHDA; CDR2 reads SQIVND (reference sequence). The CDR3 contains 13 residues. The V gene end was trimmed by 6 bases and the J gene end by 7 bases; junction bases not matched to a gene: 5. The CDR3 reads CASRDRGDAGYTF. For the CDR3, the DNA is TGTGCCAGTAGGGACAGGGGGGATGCTGGCTACACCTTC.

This chain connects TRBV4-2 to TRBJ1-2; the D is unclear. Germline CDR1 reads LGHNA; CDR2 reads YNFKEQ. Trimming cost V 0 bases and J 0 bases, with 8 bases left between them. This CDR3 spans 15 amino acids. In nucleotides, the CDR3 is TGTGCCAGCAGCCAAGAAACAGCCGCTAACTATGGCTACACCTTC. As protein: CASSQETAANYGYTF.